The 3 T cell receptor beta chains reported below all come from one sample, sequenced in a study of OX40 agonist ivuxolimab in advanced cancers. Produced via immunoSEQ multiplex PCR; TCRdb's table is partial and in-frame only. The sample carries around 18,000 clones, approximately 80% recorded once. The specimen was CD4+ or CD8+ T cells sorted from blood, collected in a trial of the OX40 agonist ivuxolimab. All receptors derive from an adult with an advanced solid tumor such as melanoma, head and neck, liver or kidney cancer.

This rearrangement joins TRBV11-1 to TRBJ2-2; 8 nucleotides agree with TRBD2. Germline CDR1 is SGHAT and CDR2 is FQDESV (reference sequence). V was pared by 1 base and J by 7 bases, with 8 bases of the junction left unmatched. The CDR3 is 16 amino acids. CDR3 nucleotides: TGTGCCAGCAGCTTAGGACCAGCGGGAGTCGACGGGGAGCTGTTTTTT. Translating it yields CASSLGPAGVDGELFF.

The rearrangement uses TRBV10-3 and TRBJ2-7; D may be TRBD1 (6 bases). V lost 7 bases and J lost 1, with 11 bases in between. The CDR3 is 13 residues long. From germline, CDR1 is ENHRY and CDR2 SYGVKD. The CDR3 nucleotides read TGTGCCATCATGGGGACACCGTCCTACGAGCAGTACTTC. Its protein is CAIMGTPSYEQYF.

This clone has more than one count but fewer than ten. V gene TRBV28 combines with J gene TRBJ1-5; no reliable D call. The CDR3 runs 14 residues. V lost 7 bases and J lost 1, with 11 bases in between. Looked up from germline, CDR1 is MDHEN and CDR2 is SYDVKM. CDR3 protein: CASILHSSNQPQHF. The CDR3 bases are TGTGCCAGCATACTACATTCAAGCAATCAGCCCCAGCATTTT.